Below, 10 T cell receptor beta chains from the same sample are listed, as sequenced in a study of CD8 T cells in Susac syndrome. RNA in amounts of about 0.5 to 1 ug was reverse transcribed with random hexamers. TCRdb analysed the immunoSEQ multiplex PCR reads with MiXCR anew, one entry per CDR3 protein. The data contain 77,000 or so distinct CDR3 sequences, roughly 91% of them seen just once; the ten biggest clones take up about 0.52%. Specimen: CD4+ T cells from PBMCs. These receptors all stem from a human donor with Susac syndrome.

The V and J genes are TRBV15 and TRBJ2-2, with D uncertain. Trimming left V 1 base short and J 1 base short, with 7 bases between. The CDR3 contains 15 residues. Germline V gives CDR1 LNHNV, CDR2 YYDKDF (reference sequence). CDR3 protein: CATSRGAVNTGELFF. CDR3 sequence (DNA): TGTGCCACCAGCAGAGGGGCAGTGAACACCGGGGAGCTGTTTTTT.

The V call is TRBV9, the J call TRBJ2-3; 7 positions match TRBD1. The trim removed 2 bases at V and 1 base at J, leaving 10 bases unmatched. Looked up from germline, CDR1 is SGDLS and CDR2 is YYNGEE. The CDR3 runs to 17 residues. CDR3 DNA: TGTGCCAGCAGCGTTGATACAGGGGCCGGTGGCACAGATACGCAGTATTTT. Translation gives CASSVDTGAGGTDTQYF.

The V call is TRBV7-2, the J call TRBJ1-1; D gene uncertain. Germline V gene sequence: CDR1 SGHTA, CDR2 FQGNSA. Trimming stripped 1 base from V and 8 bases from J, with 14 bases between. There are 14 residues in the CDR3. CDR3 sequence (DNA): TGTGCCAGCAGCTTAGAGGGCGGTGGGATGGAAGCTTTCTTT. It yields the protein CASSLEGGGMEAFF.

The J gene is TRBJ1-6, the V gene TRBV4-1; D call uncertain. The V and J ends lost 4 bases and 13 bases respectively, with 14 bases between them. The germline V gene has CDR1 MGHRA and CDR2 YSYEKL. The length of the CDR3 is 13 residues. The CDR3 loop is CASSRLTESPLHF. CDR3 nucleotide sequence: TGCGCCAGCAGCCGACTAACTGAGTCCCCCCTCCACTTT.

This chain connects TRBV6-5 to TRBJ2-1; D is ambiguous. V lost 2 bases and J lost 10, with 9 bases in between. The CDR3 spans 12 residues. Germline V lookup: CDR1 MNHEY, CDR2 SVGAGI. Written as DNA, the CDR3 is TGTGCCAGCAGTTACCGAGTAGGAGAGCAGTTCTTC. Translating gives CASSYRVGEQFF.

The V call is TRBV28, the J call TRBJ2-7; possibly TRBD2 for D (6 bases). V was cut by 7 bases and J by 2 bases, with 15 bases left in between. Germline V lookup: CDR1 MDHEN, CDR2 SYDVKM. CDR3 length: 14 residues. This CDR3 reads CASNPMGGTYEQYF. For the CDR3, the DNA is TGTGCCAGCAACCCCATGGGGGGAACCTACGAGCAGTACTTC.

The gene calls are TRBV12-5 and TRBJ2-2; D gene unclear. Germline V gene data show CDR1 as LGHNT and CDR2 as FRNRAP. The CDR3 is made up of 13 amino acids. V shed 5 bases and J shed 1 base, with 5 bases lying between them. This CDR3 reads CASGGKNTGELFF. CDR3 sequence (DNA): TGTGCTAGTGGTGGCAAGAACACCGGGGAGCTGTTTTTT.

The chain is built from TRBV12-3 or TRBV12-4 and TRBJ2-3; no definite D call. V shed 3 bases and J shed 5 bases, with 3 bases lying between them. This CDR3 region has 11 residues. In DNA form, the CDR3 reads TGTGCCAGCAGTTTGAAAGATACGCAGTATTTT. Its protein is CASSLKDTQYF.

The CDR3 region has the DNA TGCAGTGCTATTGCGACAGGGGAGGGGGAGACCCAGTACTTC. Residues: CSAIATGEGETQYF. The V gene is TRBV20-1, the J gene TRBJ2-5; tentatively, D is TRBD1 (8 bases). The germline V gene encodes CDR1 DFQATT and CDR2 SNEGSKA (reference sequence). V lost 4 bases to trimming and J lost 5 bases, with 17 bases between them. The CDR3 is 14 residues long.

This chain links TRBV14 with TRBJ1-1; possible D gene TRBD1, 6 bases. The germline gives CDR1 SGHDN, CDR2 FVKESK. The CDR3 extends over 14 amino acids. The V and J ends lost 1 base and 4 bases respectively, with 10 bases between them. The CDR3 loop reads CASSQVTGITEAFF. The CDR3 nucleotides read TGTGCCAGCAGCCAAGTCACAGGGATCACTGAAGCTTTCTTT.